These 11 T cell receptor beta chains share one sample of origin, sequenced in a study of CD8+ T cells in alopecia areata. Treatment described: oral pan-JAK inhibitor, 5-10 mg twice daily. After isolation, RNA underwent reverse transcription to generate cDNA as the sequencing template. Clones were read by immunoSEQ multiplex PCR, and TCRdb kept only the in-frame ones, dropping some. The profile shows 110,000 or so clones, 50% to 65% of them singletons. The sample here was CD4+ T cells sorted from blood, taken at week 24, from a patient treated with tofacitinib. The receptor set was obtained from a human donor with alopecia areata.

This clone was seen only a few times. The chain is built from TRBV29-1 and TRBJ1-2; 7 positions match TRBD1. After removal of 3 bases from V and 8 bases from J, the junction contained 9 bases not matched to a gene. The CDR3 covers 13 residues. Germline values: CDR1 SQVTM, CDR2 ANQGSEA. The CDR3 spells CSVEDRLRGGYTF. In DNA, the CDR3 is TGCAGCGTTGAGGACAGGCTTCGGGGAGGCTACACCTTC.

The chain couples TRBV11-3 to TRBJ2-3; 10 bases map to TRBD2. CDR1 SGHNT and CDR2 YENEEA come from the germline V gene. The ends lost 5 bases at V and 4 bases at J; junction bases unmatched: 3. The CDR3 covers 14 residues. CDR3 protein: CASSEGTSADTQYF. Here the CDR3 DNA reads TGTGCCAGCAGCGAAGGGACTAGCGCAGATACGCAGTATTTT.

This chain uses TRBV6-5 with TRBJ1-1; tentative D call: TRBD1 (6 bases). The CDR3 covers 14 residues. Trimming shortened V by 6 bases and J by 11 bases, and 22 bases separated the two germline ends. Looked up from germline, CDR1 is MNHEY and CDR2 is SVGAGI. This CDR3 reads CASSPPLTGVGAFF. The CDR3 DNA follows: TGTGCCAGCAGCCCCCCCTTGACAGGTGTGGGCGCTTTCTTT.

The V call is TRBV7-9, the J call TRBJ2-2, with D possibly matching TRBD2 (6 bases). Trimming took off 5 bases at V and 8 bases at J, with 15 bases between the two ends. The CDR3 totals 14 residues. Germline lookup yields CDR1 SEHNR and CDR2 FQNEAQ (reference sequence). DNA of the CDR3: TGTGCCAGCAGCCCCGTCGGGGGAGGAGGGGAGCTGTTTTTT. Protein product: CASSPVGGGGELFF.

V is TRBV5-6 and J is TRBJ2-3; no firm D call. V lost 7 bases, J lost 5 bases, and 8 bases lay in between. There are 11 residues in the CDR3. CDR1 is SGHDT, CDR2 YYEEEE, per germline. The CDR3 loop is CASQRLDTQYF. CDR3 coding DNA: TGTGCCAGCCAGCGATTAGATACGCAGTATTTT. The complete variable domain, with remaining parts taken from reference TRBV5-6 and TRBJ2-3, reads DAGVTQSPTHLIKTRGQQVTLRCSPKSGHDTVSWYQQALGQGPQFIFQYYEEEERQRGNFPDRFSGHQFPNYSSELNVNALLLGDSALYLCASQRLDTQYFGPGTRLTVL.

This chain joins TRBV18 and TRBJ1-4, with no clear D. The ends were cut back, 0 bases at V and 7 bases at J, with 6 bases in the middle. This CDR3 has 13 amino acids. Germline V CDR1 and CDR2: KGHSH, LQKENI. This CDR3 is CASSPPMGEKLFF. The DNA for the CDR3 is TGTGCCAGCTCACCACCCATGGGTGAAAAACTGTTTTTT.

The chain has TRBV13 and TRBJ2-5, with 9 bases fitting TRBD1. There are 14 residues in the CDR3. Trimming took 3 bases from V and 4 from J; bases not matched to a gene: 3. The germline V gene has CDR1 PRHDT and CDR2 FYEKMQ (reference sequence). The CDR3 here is CASSFGTGRETQYF. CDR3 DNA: TGTGCCAGCAGCTTCGGGACAGGGAGAGAGACCCAGTACTTC.

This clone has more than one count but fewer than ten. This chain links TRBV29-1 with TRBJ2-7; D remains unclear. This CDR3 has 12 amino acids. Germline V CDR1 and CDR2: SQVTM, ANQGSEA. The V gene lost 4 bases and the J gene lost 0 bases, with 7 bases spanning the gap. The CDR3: CSVVETSYEQYF. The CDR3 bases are TGCAGCGTTGTGGAGACCTCCTACGAGCAGTACTTC.

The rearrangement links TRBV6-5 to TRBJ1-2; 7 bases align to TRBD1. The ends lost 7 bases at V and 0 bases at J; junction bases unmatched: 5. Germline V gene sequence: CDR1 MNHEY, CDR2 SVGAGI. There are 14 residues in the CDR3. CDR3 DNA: TGTGCCAGCACTAGACAGGGAGCTAACTATGGCTACACCTTC. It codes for CASTRQGANYGYTF.

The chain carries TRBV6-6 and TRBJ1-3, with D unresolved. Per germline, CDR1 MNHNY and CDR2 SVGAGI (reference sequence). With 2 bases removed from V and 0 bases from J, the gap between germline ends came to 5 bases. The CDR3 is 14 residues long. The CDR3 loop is CASSYIDSGNTIYF. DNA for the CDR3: TGTGCCAGCAGTTACATCGACTCTGGAAACACCATATATTTT.

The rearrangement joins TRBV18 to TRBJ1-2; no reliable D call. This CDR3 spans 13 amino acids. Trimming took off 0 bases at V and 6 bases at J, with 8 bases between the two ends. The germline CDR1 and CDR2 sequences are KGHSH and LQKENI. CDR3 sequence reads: CASSPPSAHGYTF. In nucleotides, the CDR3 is TGTGCCAGCTCACCACCGTCAGCCCATGGCTACACCTTC.